One sample yielded the 14 T cell receptor beta chains listed below, sequenced in a study of T cells after yellow fever vaccination. Each CDR3 protein gets one entry after TCRdb re-called the 5' RACE reads with MiXCR. The sample shows more than 65,000 distinct CDR3 sequences, roughly 7% of them seen only once. This material consisted of CD8+ T cells sorted from PBMCs, taken more than 8 days after the first yellow fever vaccination. The receptors shown here come from a man aged 18 to 30 who received the YFV17D yellow fever vaccine.

This clonotype has a count of ten or more. The chain is built from TRBV11-2 and TRBJ2-3; 7 positions agree with TRBD2. Germline CDR1 is SGHAT and CDR2 is FQNNGV. CDR3 length: 15 amino acids. The junction had 8 bases not matched to a gene; V was cut back by 6 bases and J by 2 bases. In nucleotides, the CDR3 is TGTGCCAGCAGGTCTCCCGGGGGGTTCACAGATACGCAGTATTTT. Translating gives CASRSPGGFTDTQYF.

This clonotype was counted a few times. The chain links TRBV7-9 to TRBJ1-6; TRBD1 matches 8 bases. This CDR3 has 16 residues. Per germline, CDR1 SEHNR and CDR2 FQNEAQ (reference sequence). The ends lost 4 bases at V and 6 bases at J; junction bases unmatched: 8. CDR3 nucleotide sequence: TGTGCCAGCAGCTCGCAGGACAGGGTGCGTAATTCACCCCTCCACTTT. Encoded protein: CASSSQDRVRNSPLHF.

In its sample, this clonotype is medium-sized. This rearrangement joins TRBV13 to TRBJ2-7; 12 bases line up with TRBD2. This CDR3 is built from 19 residues. With V trimmed by 5 bases and J by 1 base, 15 bases remained unmatched. Germline CDR1 reads PRHDT; CDR2 reads FYEKMQ (reference sequence). The CDR3 DNA follows: TGTGCCAGCAGCCCAAAGACCTCTAGCGGGGGGGCCCGGTCCTACGAGCAGTACTTC. It encodes CASSPKTSSGGARSYEQYF. Drawing the rest from reference TRBV13 and TRBJ2-7, the complete variable domain is AAGVIQSPRHLIKEKRETATLKCYPIPRHDTVYWYQQGPGQDPQFLISFYEKMQSDKGSIPDRFSAQQFSDYHSELNMSSLELGDSALYFCASSPKTSSGGARSYEQYFGPGTRLTVT.

The chain has TRBV4-2 and TRBJ2-7, with D unresolved. This CDR3 spans 13 amino acids. The V gene's germline CDR1 is LGHNA and CDR2 YNFKEQ. V was pared by 0 bases and J by 5 bases, with 8 bases between. The CDR3 DNA follows: TGTGCCAGCAGCCAAGAAAGGAAGGACGAGCAGTACTTC. Its translation: CASSQERKDEQYF.

In this sample, this clonotype turned up once. This chain uses TRBV25-1 with TRBJ2-7; D unresolved. The CDR3 is 14 amino acids. Trimming left V 2 bases short and J 3 bases short, with 11 bases between. Germline V CDR1 and CDR2: MGHDK, SYGVNS. CDR3 DNA sequence: TGTGCCAGCAGTGAACGCGGATACTACTACGAGCAGTACTTC. Amino acid sequence: CASSERGYYYEQYF.

In its sample, this clonotype was seen many times. This chain links TRBV29-1 with TRBJ2-3; D might be TRBD1 (5 bases). The V gene lost 3 bases and the J gene lost 0 bases, with 16 bases spanning the gap. Germline-derived CDR1 and CDR2 are SQVTM and ANQGSEA. The CDR3 contains 16 residues. Here the CDR3 reads CSVETTDMTSTDTQYF. DNA for the CDR3: TGCAGCGTTGAGACAACGGACATGACTAGCACAGATACGCAGTATTTT.

With respect to this clonotype: A much larger clone sits a single nucleotide away, making a read error possible. V is TRBV7-3 and J is TRBJ2-2; D might be TRBD2 (5 bases). Germline assignment: CDR1 SGHTA and CDR2 FQGTGA. The CDR3 length is 15 residues. CDR3 sequence (DNA): TGTACCAGCAGCGAACTAGGGCCAGACACCGGGGAGCTGTTTTTT. Its protein is CTSSELGPDTGELFF.

This clonotype occurred many times. The V call is TRBV7-9, the J call TRBJ2-3, with no clear D. This CDR3 is 13 amino acids long. Germline CDR1 SEHNR, CDR2 FQNEAQ (reference sequence). Between the trimmed V and J ends, which lost 5 bases and 3 bases, there was a span of 9 bases. CDR3 nucleotides: TGTGCCAGCAGCCCCCCCCTGACAGATACGCAGTATTTT. Translation gives CASSPPLTDTQYF.

In this sample, this clonotype turned up a few times. The chain has TRBV19 and TRBJ2-1; D unresolved. CDR1 and CDR2 from the germline V gene are LNHDA and SQIVND (reference sequence). V was shortened by 7 bases and J by 0 bases, with 13 bases between the two germline ends. This CDR3 region has 15 residues. CDR3 region: CASTAWAGSYNEQFF. Written as DNA, the CDR3 is TGTGCCAGTACAGCTTGGGCAGGCTCCTACAATGAGCAGTTCTTC.

This clonotype has a handful of counts. The rearrangement joins TRBV7-2 to TRBJ1-2, with D hard to call. Germline CDR1 and CDR2: SGHTA and FQGNSA. The CDR3 runs 12 residues. V dropped 7 bases and J dropped 9 bases, with 15 bases sitting between them. The CDR3 DNA reads TGTGCCAGCACACAACCCGGCGGGAGCTACACCTTC. Amino acids: CASTQPGGSYTF. Using reference TRBV7-2 and TRBJ1-2 for the parts outside the CDR3, the full variable domain is GAGVSQSPSNKVTEKGKDVELRCDPISGHTALYWYRQSLGQGLEFLIYFQGNSAPDKSGLPSDRFSAERTGGSVSTLTIQRTQQEDSAVYLCASTQPGGSYTFGSGTRLTVV.

The rearrangement joins TRBV29-1 to TRBJ2-1, with 7 bases fitting TRBD1. The CDR3 is made up of 16 amino acids. Germline V gives CDR1 SQVTM, CDR2 ANQGSEA. Trimming cost V 0 bases and J 4 bases; bases outside gene matches: 9. The CDR3 DNA sequence: TGCAGCGTTGAAGACACCGACAGGGTATTTTACAATGAGCAGTTCTTC. Amino acids: CSVEDTDRVFYNEQFF.

This clonotype was seen a handful of times. The chain links TRBV19 to TRBJ2-7; 8 bases are a match to TRBD1. This CDR3 has 14 residues. CDR1 and CDR2 from the germline V gene are LNHDA and SQIVND (reference sequence). The V and J ends lost 4 bases and 3 bases, in that order; junction bases with no gene match: 5. Written as DNA, the CDR3 is TGTGCCAGTAGTAACCCAGGGGGCAGCTACGAGCAGTACTTC. This codes for CASSNPGGSYEQYF.

This clonotype occurred many times. The chain links TRBV5-1 to TRBJ1-2, with 7 nucleotides matching TRBD1. The trim removed 4 bases at V and 4 bases at J, leaving 7 bases unmatched. The germline CDR1 and CDR2 sequences are SGHRS and YFSETQ. There are 14 residues in the CDR3. This CDR3 is CASSKTGPAYGYTF. For the CDR3, the DNA is TGCGCCAGCAGCAAGACAGGGCCCGCCTATGGCTACACCTTC.

This clonotype was counted many times. The chain joins TRBV4-1 to TRBJ2-5, with D unclear. The CDR3 spans 17 residues. The V gene's germline CDR1 is MGHRA and CDR2 YSYEKL. V dropped 4 bases and J dropped 3 bases, with 21 bases sitting between them. CDR3 sequence (DNA): TGCGCCAGCAGCCCCCGGTTTCTGGGCCGAAGCGAAGAGACCCAGTACTTC. As protein: CASSPRFLGRSEETQYF.